The rows below give T cell receptor beta chains drawn from one sample of a study of blood T cell repertoires in COVID-19. TCRdb's table, derived via immunoSEQ multiplex PCR, lists solely in-frame clones and lacks some. The table has about 120,000 clones, 81% seen once. The source material was peripheral blood. The source of these receptors is a man in his fifties or sixties with acute or convalescent COVID-19. Both conserved end residues are part of each CDR3.

v_call	cdr3_length	j_call	cdr3_aa
TRBV6-5	14	TRBJ1-2	CASSYSRVLDGYTF
TRBV7-8	15	TRBJ1-2	CASSLRGQTTYGYTF
TRBV6-5	14	TRBJ2-7	CASSYGRGIYEQYF
TRBV5-1	12	TRBJ1-1	CASTQGWTEAFF
TRBV28	11	TRBJ1-6	CASSNTGLLHF
TRBV5-6	16	TRBJ1-1	CASSLGTGFMNTEAFF
TRBV5-1	19	TRBJ1-6	CASSLGPATASSYNSPLHF
TRBV7-3	14	TRBJ2-3	CASSSQGEVDTQYF
TRBV30	16	TRBJ1-6	CAWSVGGSSWNSPLHF
TRBV6-5	15	TRBJ2-7	CASSNRGGLLYEQYF
TRBV5-4	15	TRBJ2-2	CASSPLASGTGELFF
TRBV6-5	15	TRBJ1-2	CASRTQDRGVHGYTF
TRBV7-3	15	TRBJ1-1	CASSLAGGSSTEAFF
TRBV2	15	TRBJ1-1	CASSERGGWNTEAFF
TRBV5-5	16	TRBJ1-5	CASSLAGGNSNQPQHF
TRBV18	17	TRBJ2-3	CASSPRLAGGRTDTQYF
TRBV12-3/TRBV12-4	13	TRBJ2-7	CASGTGAAYEQYF
TRBV7-2	15	TRBJ2-5	CASSLDSSMEETQYF
TRBV6-1	16	TRBJ2-1	CASSASRTGYPNEQFF
TRBV21-1	12	TRBJ1-2	CASSRGDSGYTF
TRBV3-1/TRBV3-2	17	TRBJ2-7	CASSLSGTGVRSYEQYF
TRBV5-1	13	TRBJ1-2	CASSLADRDGYTF
TRBV9	15	TRBJ2-3	CASSVRLAGTDTQYF
TRBV9	16	TRBJ1-6	CASSSQSQGRDSPLHF
TRBV9	16	TRBJ2-7	CASSVAGTGTFDEQYF
TRBV25-1	13	TRBJ1-3	CASSGTGGNTIYF
TRBV11-2	14	TRBJ1-6	CASSPQGAYSPLHF
TRBV6-5	15	TRBJ1-2	CASSSQGFPNYGYTF
TRBV7-3	13	TRBJ1-5	CASSLGLNQPQHF
TRBV5-4	15	TRBJ2-1	CASSIPGQSYNEQFF
TRBV5-1	15	TRBJ1-1	CASSFGGRRNTEAFF
TRBV5-1	15	TRBJ2-6	CASSDDRVGANVLTF
TRBV9	15	TRBJ2-5	CASSAMTGTQETQYF
TRBV19	15	TRBJ1-2	CASSGENTQLLGYTF
TRBV21-1	15	TRBJ1-6	CASSARDRVGSPLHF
TRBV14	17	TRBJ1-6	CASSQSMGSSYNSPLHF
TRBV7-2	15	TRBJ1-4	CASSFQDATNEKLFF
TRBV5-1	14	TRBJ2-5	CASSSPGGRETQYF
TRBV27	15	TRBJ1-6	CASRPDRAYNSPLHF
TRBV3-1/TRBV3-2	14	TRBJ2-3	CASSQLVSTDTQYF
TRBV28	14	TRBJ1-6	CASSLSDYLSPLHF
TRBV6-5	15	TRBJ1-3	CASRPPVGAGNTIYF
TRBV5-4	14	TRBJ1-2	CASSLTAANYGYTF
TRBV5-1	17	TRBJ2-7	CASSLAGVAGAPGEQYF
TRBV28	12	TRBJ2-7	CASRPTRYEQYF
TRBV6-5	13	TRBJ1-6	CATQDREGSPLHF
TRBV15	15	TRBJ1-2	CATSRDIRTGYGYTF
TRBV18	13	TRBJ2-3	CASSPFSGDTQYF
TRBV21-1	15	TRBJ1-2	CASSKGTGEKGGYTF
TRBV7-9	16	TRBJ1-5	CASSLVSRYSNQPQHF
TRBV6-2/TRBV6-3	13	TRBJ1-1	CASSYSKYTEAFF